The rows below give T cell receptor beta chains drawn from one sample of a study of OX40 agonist ivuxolimab in advanced cancers. Generated by immunoSEQ multiplex PCR, the TCRdb table keeps only in-frame clones and is missing some. There are some 46,000 clones in the sample; roughly three quarters occur only once, and 3.5% to 4.5% lies in the top ten. The sample here was CD4+ or CD8+ T cells sorted from blood, taken in a trial of the OX40 agonist ivuxolimab. Source of these receptors: an adult with an advanced solid tumor such as melanoma, head and neck, liver or kidney cancer. The CDR3 runs from the conserved cysteine through the conserved F or W. The size of a clone is reported for some rows only, either as once, few or many, or as a class for expanded clones.

TRBJ1-6 . TRBV7-2 CASSQQGAMNSPLHF
TRBJ1-4 few TRBV5-1 CASSLGRNEKLFF
TRBJ2-7 . TRBV10-3 CAISESRLAGERVFYEQYF
TRBJ1-1 . TRBV30 CAWSVSDYTEAFF
TRBJ2-3 . TRBV10-3 CAINRPGQGKAGGLAASTDTQYF
TRBJ2-7 once TRBV28 CASSVARLAGAGQYF
TRBJ1-3 . TRBV5-1 CASSLKPSFSGNTIYF
TRBJ2-7 . TRBV6-1 CASSENIAGGYSYEQYF
TRBJ1-2 once TRBV19 CAILKVWSAYGYTF
TRBJ2-5 once TRBV6-1 CASSRLQETQYF
TRBJ2-3 . TRBV5-1 CASSVGGTTSTDTQYF
TRBJ2-5 . TRBV4-3 CASSPRNPSRETQYF
TRBJ2-2 once TRBV7-2 CASSLDGTSGGAGELFF
TRBJ2-2 . TRBV2 CASRVQGTGELFF
TRBJ1-1 . TRBV5-1 CASRIEAGTEAFF
TRBJ2-7 . TRBV11-2 CASSPGTGARVYEQYF
TRBJ1-2 . TRBV11-2 CASSHSQGYGYTF
TRBJ1-4 . TRBV5-5 CASSLVRAGPNEKLFF
TRBJ2-7 . TRBV7-7 CASSLLEAGEQYF
TRBJ1-1 medium-sized TRBV5-4 CASSSPGRPGANTEAFF
TRBJ1-6 . TRBV11-2 CASSSGNHNSPLHF
TRBJ2-1 . TRBV5-1 CASSTATGGITYNEQFF
TRBJ1-1 . TRBV18 CASSPIWQGGTEAFF
TRBJ2-7 . TRBV5-6 CASSLDLAGVEQYF
TRBJ2-7 . TRBV6-5 CASSFHYEQYF
TRBJ2-5 . TRBV5-6 CASSLPGETQYF
TRBJ2-3 . TRBV27 CASRDSPTDTQYF
TRBJ2-6 once TRBV9 CASSEQGAGANVLTF
TRBJ1-6 . TRBV14 CASSQVITGTLHF
TRBJ2-2 . TRBV9 CASSQAASGGVAGELFF
TRBJ1-2 . TRBV27 CASKTEQYGYTF
TRBJ1-2 . TRBV6-4 CASSPGQGTYGYTF
TRBJ1-5 . TRBV6-6 CASSYGTVNQPQHF
TRBJ2-2 . TRBV5-1 CASSSGTSGTDGELFF
TRBJ2-2 . TRBV7-8 CASSPVGGGTGELFF
TRBJ2-4 . TRBV6-1 CATKPLAKNIQYF
TRBJ2-2 . TRBV2 CASREGRSNTGELFF
TRBJ2-7 . TRBV21-1 CASSKVNSRAYEQYF
TRBJ1-1 few TRBV6-6 CASSYSHTEAFF
TRBJ2-5 once TRBV19 CASSRAGPWETQYF
TRBJ1-1 . TRBV6-1 CASSSRRTEAFF
TRBJ2-7 . TRBV5-1 CASSLGTGTYEQYF
TRBJ1-4 . TRBV7-2 CASTLPTATNEKLFF
TRBJ2-7 . TRBV28 CASSSPAGGPYEQYF
TRBJ2-7 once TRBV5-4 CASSLDLGGGYEQYF
TRBJ2-5 . TRBV13 CASSLTGTSGTETQYF
TRBJ2-3 . TRBV7-2 CASSLRLAGGTDTQYF
TRBJ1-2 few TRBV28 CASRKTTANYGYTF
TRBJ2-1 few TRBV7-3 CASSREGTGKNEQFF
TRBJ2-5 . TRBV19 CASSIVGQETQYF